This TCR beta chain was sequenced during a study of T cells in Graves' hyperthyroidism and ophthalmopathy. The CDR3 contains 14 residues. Germline CDR1 SGHTA, CDR2 FQGTGA. V was cut by 8 bases and J by 7 bases, with 15 bases left in between. The authors deemed Graves' hyperthyroidism stable absent ophthalmopathy progression within 18 months. Disease duration under 2 months; hyperthyroidism patients were aged 18 to 65. From more than 9 ml of fresh peripheral blood, PBMCs were isolated. The investigators amplified TCR beta CDR3 regions from RNA transcripts. The TCR CDR3 was amplified in a first-round RT-PCR using the HTBI primer set. TCRdb ran MiXCR on the multiplex PCR reads and lists one entry per CDR3 protein. The sample carries approximately 400,000 distinct CDR3 sequences, 20% to 30% recorded once. A word on this clonotype: What it binds is unknown.

Study-level points and caveats: Ophthalmopathy got predicted by the model a median 6.5 months before its onset.

The chain employs TRBV7-3 and TRBJ1-6; a weak D match, TRBD1 (5 bases). This receptor was obtained from a man aged 50 or older with Graves' hyperthyroidism. The sample was blood. The CDR3 coding sequence is TGTGCCAGCGAAGGGGACGGAATAAATTCACCCCTCCACTTT. It yields the protein CASEGDGINSPLHF. The full variable domain, completed using reference TRBV7-3 and TRBJ1-6, is GAGVSQTPSNKVTEKGKYVELRCDPISGHTALYWYRQSLGQGPEFLIYFQGTGAADDSGLPNDRFFAVRPEGSVSTLKIQRTERGDSAVYLCASEGDGINSPLHFGNGTRLTVT.